The next 9 T cell receptor beta chains were all read from a single sample in a study of human T cells and chemical hapten exposure. TCRdb redid the calling of the RACE reads with MiXCR, one entry per CDR3 protein. This sample yields some 380,000 distinct CDR3 sequences, of which around 4.8% are seen a single time; 2% to 2.5% belongs to the top ten. Noted time point: patch test 1, 2 weeks after DPC sensitization. The treatment denotes: therapeutic diphenylcyclopropenone sensitization with weekly scalp DPC. Sample: whole blood, taken in connection with sensitization to the hapten diphenylcyclopropenone (DPC). Source of these receptors: a woman between 45 and 60 years old with alopecia areata. Some clones in this sample may be carry-over from other donors' samples.

This clonotype has a handful of counts. The chain recombines TRBV27 with TRBJ1-2; 8 bases map to TRBD1. Germline V gene data show CDR1 as MNHEY and CDR2 as SMNVEV (reference sequence). The CDR3 covers 14 residues. J was trimmed by 8 bases and V by 6 bases; bases with no gene match: 11. CDR3 coding DNA: TGTGCCAGCAGCCCATCCGACAGGGGCTGGGGCTACACCTTC. This sequence encodes CASSPSDRGWGYTF.

Many counts were recorded for this clonotype. This rearrangement joins TRBV18 to TRBJ2-5, with no clear D. Germline-derived CDR1 and CDR2 are KGHSH and LQKENI. This CDR3 contains 14 residues. Trimming took 2 bases from V and 4 from J, leaving 11 bases between them. The CDR3 DNA reads as TGTGCCAGCTCACCAAGCGTCAGGACAGAGACCCAGTACTTC. Its translation: CASSPSVRTETQYF.

This clonotype was counted ten times or more. The chain is built from TRBV12-3 or TRBV12-4 and TRBJ1-3; maybe TRBD1 (5 bases). CDR3 length equals 15 residues. The V end was cut by 3 bases, the J end by 0 bases, with 9 bases between. CDR3 in DNA: TGTGCCAGCAGTTTTCGGGGGACCTCTGGAAACACCATATATTTT. Protein product: CASSFRGTSGNTIYF.

V and J are TRBV27 and TRBJ1-6; D gene uncertain. The CDR3 loop spans 13 amino acids. Germline loops: CDR1 MNHEY, CDR2 SMNVEV (reference sequence). V was clipped by 6 bases and J by 11 bases, with 14 bases between them. The CDR3 region is CASSPRILTPLHF. The CDR3 DNA is TGTGCCAGCAGCCCCCGGATCCTTACACCCCTCCACTTT.

This clonotype has ten or more counts. The chain recombines TRBV4-3 with TRBJ2-4, with D unresolved. The CDR3 length is 15 residues. Deletions cut 1 base from V and 6 bases from J, with 13 bases between. Germline V gene data show CDR1 as LGHNA and CDR2 as YSLEER. In DNA form, the CDR3 reads TGCGCCAGCAGCCAAGGGGATCTCGGTGGAAACATTCAGTACTTC. Protein: CASSQGDLGGNIQYF.

This clonotype showed up many times. This sequence joins TRBV27 and TRBJ1-2, with D unclear. V lost 4 bases to trimming and J lost 4 bases, with 16 bases between them. The CDR3 contains 15 residues. Germline values: CDR1 MNHEY, CDR2 SMNVEV (reference sequence). CDR3 coding DNA: TGTGCCAGCAGTTCCCGGACCGGACGGGGCTATGGCTACACCTTC. This sequence encodes CASSSRTGRGYGYTF.

Ten or more counts support this clonotype. The CDR3 DNA follows: TGCAGTGCCACAACCGGGACTTACTCCTACAATGAGCAGTTCTTC. It encodes CSATTGTYSYNEQFF. The chain couples TRBV20-1 to TRBJ2-1; tentative D call: TRBD2 (6 bases). Germline V CDR1 and CDR2: DFQATT, SNEGSKA (reference sequence). V lost 6 bases and J 0 bases, leaving 15 bases between the germline ends. This CDR3 has 15 amino acids.

This clonotype was detected a few times. V and J are TRBV7-9 and TRBJ1-2; a possible D gene is TRBD1 (6 bases). V lost 6 bases, J lost 4 bases, and 12 bases lay in between. The germline CDR1 and CDR2 sequences are SEHNR and FQNEAQ (reference sequence). The CDR3 is 13 amino acids. CDR3 protein: CASSTTGSYGYTF. The CDR3, as DNA: TGTGCCAGCAGTACAACAGGGTCCTATGGCTACACCTTC. The full variable domain, its missing parts supplied by reference TRBV7-9 and TRBJ1-2, is DTGVSQNPRHKITKRGQNVTFRCDPISEHNRLYWYRQTLGQGPEFLTYFQNEAQLEKSRLLSDRFSAERPKGSFSTLEIQRTEQGDSAMYLCASSTTGSYGYTFGSGTRLTVV.

This clonotype was seen more than once but under ten times. V gene TRBV20-1 combines with J gene TRBJ2-1, with 13 bases fitting TRBD2. Germline CDR1 DFQATT, CDR2 SNEGSKA (reference sequence). The CDR3 extends over 16 amino acids. Trimming took 6 bases from V and 7 from J; bases not matched to a gene: 12. CDR3 loop: CSARTSGSIFGNEQFF. CDR3 in DNA: TGCAGTGCCAGGACTAGCGGGAGTATATTCGGTAATGAGCAGTTCTTC.